This T cell receptor (beta chain) derives from a study of blood T cell repertoires in COVID-19. The overall study: Sources were T cells, B-cell-depleted T cells, or PBMCs; the material itself was cDNA or gDNA.

The table came from immunoSEQ multiplex PCR; TCRdb's copy has only in-frame clones and leaves some out. The table records some 280,000 clones, 70% to 90% of them present only once. Germline CDR1 is SQVTM and CDR2 is ANQGSEA. V shed 3 bases, J shed 3 bases, and the junction held 2 bases outside the gene matches. This CDR3 has 13 amino acids. The clonotype originates from a woman in her fifties or sixties with acute or convalescent COVID-19. Material for sequencing was peripheral blood. The gene calls are TRBV29-1 and TRBJ2-7; 10 bases are shared with TRBD2. The CDR3 spells CSVDLAGDYEQYF. CDR3 DNA: TGCAGCGTTGATCTAGCGGGGGACTACGAGCAGTACTTC.